Each of the 32 T cell receptor beta chains below was sequenced from the same sample in a study of Graves' ophthalmopathy and Graves' hyperthyroidism. Investigators amplified TCR beta CDR3 regions from RNA transcripts. Investigators did first-round RT-PCR with HTBI primers, then second-round multiplex PCR. TCRdb redid the calling of the multiplex PCR reads with MiXCR, one entry per CDR3 protein. This sample has approximately 380,000 distinct CDR3 sequences; 20% to 25% occur once, and the top ten carry under 3.5%. The sample was peripheral blood. All receptors come from a woman aged 18-30 years with stable Graves' hyperthyroidism.

This clonotype was observed many times. The V call is TRBV27, the J call TRBJ1-2, with TRBD1 matching 9 bases. CDR3 length: 13 amino acids. V was pared by 6 bases and J by 2 bases, with 1 base of the junction left unmatched. Germline CDR1 and CDR2: MNHEY and SMNVEV (reference sequence). CDR3 nucleotides: TGTGCCAGCAGGACAGGGGGAAACTATGGCTACACCTTC. Translated, it gives CASRTGGNYGYTF.

This clonotype was found a few times. The genes are TRBV4-1 and TRBJ2-4, with D unresolved. Germline values: CDR1 MGHRA, CDR2 YSYEKL. With 2 bases removed from V and 6 bases from J, the gap between germline ends came to 11 bases. The CDR3 is made up of 14 amino acids. The CDR3 protein is CASSQPVRPNIQYF. Written as DNA, the CDR3 is TGCGCCAGCAGCCAACCCGTCAGGCCAAACATTCAGTACTTC.

This clonotype was seen repeatedly, ten times or more. The chain uses TRBV5-5 and TRBJ1-2, with TRBD1 identical over 7 bases. V lost 4 bases and J lost 4; bases outside the gene matches: 4. The CDR3 length is 13 residues. Per the germline V gene, CDR1 is SGHKS and CDR2 is YYEKEE (reference sequence). CDR3 DNA sequence: TGTGCCAGCAGCCGGGACAGCGCCTATGGCTACACCTTC. Translated, it gives CASSRDSAYGYTF.

This clonotype was observed at least ten times. This chain connects TRBV13 to TRBJ1-1; TRBD1 aligns across 7 bases. The CDR3 loop spans 16 amino acids. The J segment lost 3 bases and the V segment lost 0 bases, leaving 7 bases of the junction unmatched. The germline gives CDR1 PRHDT, CDR2 FYEKMQ (reference sequence). CDR3 coding DNA: TGTGCCAGCAGCTTAGGGACAGGGATTATCGACACTGAAGCTTTCTTT. As protein: CASSLGTGIIDTEAFF.

The table lists this clonotype with many counts. The chain couples TRBV5-6 to TRBJ1-2, with D tentatively TRBD1 (5 bases). Per germline, CDR1 SGHDT and CDR2 YYEEEE. This CDR3 comprises 13 residues. Between the trimmed V and J ends, which lost 3 bases and 6 bases, there was a span of 12 bases. The CDR3 nucleotides read TGTGCCAGCAGCTACGTGCGGGGGAATGGCTACACCTTC. It encodes CASSYVRGNGYTF.

The V gene is TRBV12-3 or TRBV12-4, the J gene TRBJ2-2; D unclear. V was shortened by 5 bases and J by 7 bases, with 11 bases between the two germline ends. CDR3 length: 13 amino acids. This CDR3 reads CASSRSGGGELFF. The CDR3 DNA is TGTGCCAGCAGTCGATCGGGCGGCGGGGAGCTGTTTTTT.

The genes are TRBV27 and TRBJ2-7; either TRBD1 or TRBD2 may fit D (5 bases each). This CDR3 has 15 amino acids. Trimming pared 3 bases from V and 4 bases from J, leaving 16 bases between. Germline loops: CDR1 MNHEY, CDR2 SMNVEV (reference sequence). CDR3: CASSFDPGRIYEQYF. The CDR3 DNA sequence: TGTGCCAGCAGTTTCGATCCGGGACGGATTTACGAGCAGTACTTC.

A few counts support this clonotype. The V call is TRBV6-1, the J call TRBJ2-5; D uncertain. CDR1 is MNHNS and CDR2 is SASEGT in the germline V gene. This CDR3 has 13 amino acids. Trimming stripped 7 bases from V and 5 bases from J, with 14 bases between. CDR3 in amino acids: CASIDAAGETQYF. The CDR3 DNA sequence: TGTGCCAGCATAGACGCAGCCGGGGAGACCCAGTACTTC.

The CDR3 here is CASSSLNSGRRETQYF. In DNA form, the CDR3 reads TGTGCCAGCAGTTCGTTAAATAGCGGGCGTAGAGAGACCCAGTACTTC. The chain combines TRBV27 with TRBJ2-5; 7 bases map to TRBD2. The CDR3 consists of 16 residues. Unmatched junction bases numbered 12, after V lost 4 bases and J lost 4 bases. Germline lookup yields CDR1 MNHEY and CDR2 SMNVEV (reference sequence).

This clonotype was recorded many times. This chain uses TRBV7-2 with TRBJ2-2; D not resolved. The V end was cut by 3 bases, the J end by 1 base, with 9 bases between. CDR1 SGHTA and CDR2 FQGNSA come from the germline V gene. The CDR3 spans 15 residues. Here the CDR3 DNA reads TGTGCCAGCAGCTTCCCTCTTTTGAACACCGGGGAGCTGTTTTTT. Translating gives CASSFPLLNTGELFF.

This clonotype was found many times. The CDR3 here is CSARDVVGDRGRLAGYEQYF. In DNA, the CDR3 is TGCAGTGCTAGAGATGTAGTCGGGGACAGGGGGCGGCTAGCGGGATACGAGCAGTACTTC. The V gene is TRBV20-1, the J gene TRBJ2-7; 12 bases are shared with TRBD1. After removal of 0 bases from V and 4 bases from J, the junction contained 19 bases not matched to a gene. Per germline, CDR1 DFQATT and CDR2 SNEGSKA (reference sequence). This CDR3 spans 20 amino acids.

In its sample, this clonotype was seen many times. The genes are TRBV20-1 and TRBJ1-5; D not resolved. CDR1 DFQATT and CDR2 SNEGSKA come from the germline V gene (reference sequence). V lost 5 bases, J lost 5 bases, and 13 bases lay in between. This CDR3 has 13 residues. The CDR3 spells CSAHLRNHQPQHF. The CDR3 DNA reads TGCAGTGCTCACCTAAGGAACCATCAGCCCCAGCATTTT.

Ten or more counts support this clonotype. V gene TRBV14 combines with J gene TRBJ2-2, with D possibly matching TRBD2 (5 bases). V lost 1 base to trimming and J lost 5 bases, with 8 bases between them. The CDR3 covers 14 residues. The germline V gene encodes CDR1 SGHDN and CDR2 FVKESK. CDR3 sequence: CASSQGLWTGELFF. CDR3 sequence (DNA): TGTGCCAGCAGCCAAGGACTATGGACCGGGGAGCTGTTTTTT.

This clonotype showed up many times. V is TRBV5-1 and J is TRBJ2-4; no clear D gene. With 0 bases removed from V and 7 bases from J, the gap between germline ends came to 11 bases. The CDR3 length is 14 residues. CDR1 is SGHRS and CDR2 is YFSETQ in the germline V gene. The CDR3 protein is CASSLGSLGNIQYF. The CDR3 DNA follows: TGCGCCAGCAGCTTGGGCAGCCTAGGGAACATTCAGTACTTC.

At least ten counts were recorded for this clonotype. The rearrangement joins TRBV6-5 to TRBJ2-7; D is uncertain. The CDR3 contains 13 residues. Germline V gene sequence: CDR1 MNHEY, CDR2 SVGAGI. V was clipped by 2 bases and J by 3 bases, with 8 bases between them. This CDR3 reads CASSYPDGYEQYF. DNA for the CDR3: TGTGCCAGCAGTTACCCCGACGGCTACGAGCAGTACTTC.

The V gene is TRBV7-9, the J gene TRBJ2-6; 7 bases agree with TRBD1. The CDR3 loop spans 14 amino acids. Per germline, CDR1 SEHNR and CDR2 FQNEAQ (reference sequence). Germline trimming cut 5 bases from V and 8 bases from J; bases unmatched to any gene: 6. This CDR3 reads CASSIHRGPNVLTF. DNA of the CDR3: TGTGCCAGCAGCATCCACAGGGGACCCAACGTCCTGACTTTC.

This clonotype was recorded many times. The rearrangement joins TRBV7-9 to TRBJ1-2; D gene uncertain. Germline-derived CDR1 and CDR2 are SEHNR and FQNEAQ (reference sequence). The CDR3 consists of 12 residues. V lost 11 bases, J lost 0 bases, and 10 bases lay in between. The CDR3 DNA follows: TGTGCCTTCGAGGAAGCTAACTATGGCTACACCTTC. It specifies CAFEEANYGYTF.

The CDR3 region is CASSAGVSGTHEQYV. CDR3 coding DNA: TGTGCCAGCAGTGCGGGGGTCTCGGGGACCCACGAGCAGTACGTC. V and J are TRBV25-1 and TRBJ2-7, with a tentative D call TRBD2 (6 bases). The CDR3 spans 15 residues. Germline CDR1 and CDR2: MGHDK and SYGVNS. With 4 bases removed from V and 5 bases from J, the gap between germline ends came to 18 bases.

This clonotype was counted ten times or more. This rearrangement joins TRBV27 to TRBJ2-7, with 7 nucleotides matching TRBD2. Per germline, CDR1 MNHEY and CDR2 SMNVEV (reference sequence). Trimming cost V 8 bases and J 1 base; bases outside gene matches: 8. The CDR3 has 14 amino acids. The CDR3 loop is CASGTLAGSYEQYF. CDR3 DNA sequence: TGTGCCAGCGGCACATTAGCGGGTTCCTACGAGCAGTACTTC.

This clonotype came up many times. This sequence joins TRBV7-9 and TRBJ1-2; D unclear. Trimming cost V 1 base and J 7 bases, with 10 bases left between them. The CDR3 totals 13 residues. CDR1 is SEHNR and CDR2 is FQNEAQ in the germline V gene (reference sequence). The CDR3 sequence is CASSLVTGTGYTF. The CDR3 DNA is TGTGCCAGCAGCTTAGTAACTGGAACTGGCTACACCTTC.

The CDR3 is CASGSIEGESPPLHF. The CDR3 DNA follows: TGTGCCAGCGGGAGTATTGAGGGGGAGAGTCCACCCCTCCACTTT. The chain couples TRBV6-1 to TRBJ1-6; TRBD1 might be the D (6 bases). Trimming removed 8 bases at V and 11 bases at J, with 22 bases between. CDR1 is MNHNS, CDR2 SASEGT, per germline. The CDR3 runs 15 residues.

The rearrangement links TRBV12-3 or TRBV12-4 to TRBJ2-7; D ambiguous. Trimming took 2 bases from V and 4 from J, leaving 9 bases between them. The CDR3 covers 13 residues. The CDR3 region has the DNA TGTGCCAGCAGTTTAATCGACTCTTACGAGCAGTACTTC. It yields the protein CASSLIDSYEQYF.

This clonotype was picked up many times. The V call is TRBV24-1, the J call TRBJ2-5; D is perhaps TRBD2 (6 bases). Germline CDR1 is KGHDR and CDR2 is SFDVKD. This CDR3 is built from 14 residues. V shed 4 bases and J shed 5 bases, with 13 bases lying between them. CDR3 coding DNA: TGTGCCACCAGTGAAGGACCCGGAGGGGAGACCCAGTACTTC. Its translation: CATSEGPGGETQYF.

The chain links TRBV2 to TRBJ1-2; unclear D gene. Trimming took off 6 bases at V and 6 bases at J, with 17 bases between the two ends. Looked up from germline, CDR1 is SNHLY and CDR2 is FYNNEI. The CDR3 consists of 14 residues. CDR3 protein: CASSPEVWADGYTF. CDR3 sequence (DNA): TGTGCCAGCAGCCCCGAGGTGTGGGCGGATGGCTACACCTTC.

This clonotype has ten or more counts. The chain joins TRBV28 to TRBJ1-1; perhaps TRBD1 as D (5 bases). Germline values: CDR1 MDHEN, CDR2 SYDVKM. This CDR3 comprises 15 residues. The V end was cut by 5 bases, the J end by 6 bases, with 19 bases between. In nucleotides, the CDR3 is TGTGCCAGCAGTCCGATCCCGACAGCCGGCCCTGAAGCTTTCTTT. As protein: CASSPIPTAGPEAFF.

In its sample, this clonotype was seen many times. The chain combines TRBV6-5 with TRBJ2-7, with TRBD1 matching over 10 bases. J was trimmed by 0 bases and V by 8 bases; bases with no gene match: 7. This CDR3 comprises 15 residues. Per germline, CDR1 MNHEY and CDR2 SVGAGI. DNA of the CDR3: TGTGCCAGCCGGGACAGGGGACTGAGCTCCTACGAGCAGTACTTC. Encoded protein: CASRDRGLSSYEQYF.

This clonotype has at least ten counts. One end of the junction varies from germline; a read error may be responsible. V is TRBV19 and J is TRBJ2-7; 10 nucleotides align to TRBD1. The CDR3 has 14 residues. Germline V CDR1 and CDR2: LNHDA, SQIVND (reference sequence). The CDR3 nucleotides read TGTGCCAGCAGTAAGACAGGGGGCCTCTACGAGCAGTACTTC. As protein: CASSKTGGLYEQYF.

Concerning this clonotype: This may arise from a read error, as a much more abundant clone is one base away. The V gene is TRBV6-2 or TRBV6-3, the J gene TRBJ2-7; TRBD2 matches at 9 bases. Germline CDR1 is MNHEY and CDR2 is SVGEGT. With V trimmed by 0 bases and J by 3 bases, 6 bases remained unmatched. The CDR3 extends over 16 amino acids. The CDR3 nucleotides read TGTGCCAGCAGTTACTCGATTGCGGGGGGGGACTACGAGCAGTACGTC. This translates into CASSYSIAGGDYEQYV.

In regard to this clonotype: One junction end does not reproduce the germline sequence, and a read error may be involved. The genes are TRBV9 and TRBJ1-3, with a possible D match to TRBD1 (5 bases). Germline CDR1 and CDR2: SGDLS and YYNGEE. This CDR3 contains 14 residues. This chain's CDR3 is CASSSRDSGNTICF. The CDR3, as DNA: TGTGCCAGCAGCAGCCGGGACTCTGGAAACACCATATGTTTT.

Ten or more counts support this clonotype. Relative to the germline gene, one junction end is altered; a read error may explain this. The V gene is TRBV4-2, the J gene TRBJ1-1, with D possibly TRBD1 on 6 matching bases. Germline values: CDR1 LGHNA, CDR2 YNFKEQ. There are 12 residues in the CDR3. This CDR3 is CASSQDLGGALF. The CDR3 nucleotides read TGTGCCAGCAGCCAAGATCTGGGGGGGGCCCTCTTT.

This clonotype has a count of ten or more. This chain connects TRBV7-2 to TRBJ2-5; possibly TRBD1 for D (6 bases). Germline V CDR1 and CDR2: SGHTA, FQGNSA. The CDR3 loop spans 14 amino acids. Trimming stripped 1 base from V and 2 bases from J, with 8 bases between. CDR3 region: CASSLGGQQETQYF. The CDR3 DNA follows: TGTGCCAGCAGCTTAGGCGGACAGCAAGAGACCCAGTACTTC.

This clonotype was found many times. The chain carries TRBV30 and TRBJ2-5; no definite D call. The germline CDR1 and CDR2 sequences are GTSNPN and SVGIG (reference sequence). The CDR3 is 12 amino acids. With 4 bases removed from V and 0 bases from J, the gap between germline ends came to 6 bases. The CDR3 reads CAWNRYQETQYF. In DNA, the CDR3 is TGTGCCTGGAATAGATACCAAGAGACCCAGTACTTC.